This T cell receptor (beta chain) was recovered during a study of blood T cell repertoires in COVID-19 (dated by TCRdb to 2018 to 2021). Background for the entire study: Collaborator samples came from the United States, Italy and Spain and covered acute and convalescent phases of COVID-19. The repertoires were released in a freely available public database intended as a resource for research on the immune response to SARS-CoV-2. The prospective study material was composed of cDNA or gDNA derived from T cells, B-cell-depleted T cells, or PBMCs. The sample metadata nearly always contained a de-identified subject ID, COVID-19 status, age in years and sex. The samples were drawn from the first 160 participants of the ongoing ImmuneRACE study and from 950 to 1,500 subjects provided by 6 global collaborators. Where available, HLA class I and class II types were taken from metadata supplied by the sample provider and were not determined by assay-based typing. Deeply sampled blood TCRbeta repertoires from subjects exposed to, actively infected with, or recovered from COVID-19 were included in the dataset. Broad study findings and their caveats: The quantity of clinical and demographic metadata differed by source and by participant and was supplied without curation.

The collaborating institutions used their own protocols to collect whole blood in K2EDTA tubes. For TCRbeta analysis, collaborators shipped samples as frozen whole blood, isolated PBMCs, or DNA extracted from either of those sample types. The CDR1 and CDR2 encoded by the germline V gene are KGHSH and LQKENI. The V end loses 3 bases and the J end loses 0 bases, and a stretch of 8 bases separates them. The CDR3 covers 15 residues, taking in both the cysteine and the phenylalanine. The only DNA kept is the CDR3, 45 bases in frame from the first base. The immunoSEQ Assay, a bias-controlled multiplex PCR, was used to amplify TCRbeta CDR3 regions from genomic DNA. Per the authors' processing: The number of nucleated cells in each sample was estimated from the amplification of reference gene primers within the assay. To quantify the absolute abundance of each unique TCRbeta CDR3 rearrangement, sequence reads were collapsed and filtered. Productive Simpson clonality was computed per sample as the square root of Simpson's diversity index over productive rearrangements. TCRdb carries this immuneACCESS record with in-frame sequences only. Its versions omit some clonotypes, under half of them owing to an unresolved V gene in the studies checked, with the rest unexplained. That table supplies the V and J calls and clone size; D and trimming were determined from the DNA. For this sample the table gives 52,000 or so clones, of which under 85% were detected only once. The top ten hold roughly a sixth of the sample.

Regarding this clone: Its recognized antigen is unknown. No much larger clonotype is one base removed from it; base qualities were not supplied.

The sequence is built from TRBV18 and TRBJ2-2; the D gene is possibly TRBD1, with 6 bases matching. This TCR was sampled from a man aged 35 to 55 with acute or convalescent COVID-19. Sequencing was done on a sample of peripheral blood. The CDR3 region has the sequence CASSPGQANTGELFF. The DNA sequence is as follows: TGTGCCAGCTCACCGGGACAAGCGAACACCGGGGAGCTGTTTTTT. The variable domain in full, with residues beyond the CDR3 obtained from the reference TRBV18 and TRBJ2-2 genes, is NAGVMQNPRHLVRRRGQEARLRCSPMKGHSHVYWYRQLPEEGLKFMVYLQKENIIDESGMPKERFSAEFPKEGPSILRIQQVVRGDSAAYFCASSPGQANTGELFFGEGSRLTVL.